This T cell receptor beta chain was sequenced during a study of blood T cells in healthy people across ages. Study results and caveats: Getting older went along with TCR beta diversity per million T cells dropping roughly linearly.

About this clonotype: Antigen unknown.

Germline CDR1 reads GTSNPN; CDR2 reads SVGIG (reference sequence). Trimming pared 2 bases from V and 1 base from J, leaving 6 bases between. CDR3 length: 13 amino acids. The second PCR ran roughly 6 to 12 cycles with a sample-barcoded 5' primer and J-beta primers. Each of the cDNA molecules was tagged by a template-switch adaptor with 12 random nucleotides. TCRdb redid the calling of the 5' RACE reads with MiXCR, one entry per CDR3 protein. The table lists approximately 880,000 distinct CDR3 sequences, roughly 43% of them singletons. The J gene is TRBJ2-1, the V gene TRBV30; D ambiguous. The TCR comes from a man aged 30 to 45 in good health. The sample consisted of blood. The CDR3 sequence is CAWSPTSYNEQFF. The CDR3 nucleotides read TGTGCCTGGAGTCCGACTTCCTACAATGAGCAGTTCTTC.